This entry lists 24 T cell receptor beta chains sequenced from one sample in a study of identical twins. Using its own MiXCR run on the 5' RACE reads, TCRdb lists one record per CDR3 protein. The repertoire holds just over 450,000 distinct CDR3 sequences, approximately 15% seen once, with around 0.57% in the top ten. These data also featured in a second study, about yellow fever vaccine responses in identical twins.

Material: CD4+ T cells sorted from blood. The source of these receptors is a woman in her late teens or twenties in good health.

The table lists this clonotype with a few counts. The chain is built from TRBV7-2 and TRBJ2-3; tentative D call: TRBD2 (5 bases). V was pared by 4 bases and J by 6 bases, with 11 bases between. The CDR3 has 13 amino acids. Germline CDR1 SGHTA, CDR2 FQGNSA. The CDR3 bases are TGTGCCAGCAGCTCTCTCCCGGGGGATACGCAGTATTTT. Amino acids: CASSSLPGDTQYF.

This chain joins TRBV6-5 and TRBJ2-3, with D unresolved. CDR3 length equals 17 residues. CDR1 MNHEY and CDR2 SVGAGI come from the germline V gene. V was shortened by 0 bases and J by 0 bases, with 13 bases between the two germline ends. The CDR3 DNA sequence: TGTGCCAGCAGTTACTCGTTGGATCCCCTTAGCACAGATACGCAGTATTTT. It translates to CASSYSLDPLSTDTQYF.

This clonotype came up many times. The chain carries TRBV29-1 and TRBJ2-3; D call uncertain. Trimming stripped 2 bases from V and 4 bases from J, with 7 bases between. Germline loops: CDR1 SQVTM, CDR2 ANQGSEA. The CDR3 consists of 12 residues. The CDR3 region has the DNA TGCAGCGTTGAATTACTCTCAGATACGCAGTATTTT. Protein sequence: CSVELLSDTQYF.

There are a few counts of this clonotype. V usage is TRBV25-1 and J usage is TRBJ1-2; 8 bases match TRBD1. The germline V gene has CDR1 MGHDK and CDR2 SYGVNS. CDR3 length: 15 amino acids. V shed 4 bases and J 4 bases; nucleotides not matched to a gene: 8. This CDR3 is CASSGGGQAGYGYTF. In nucleotides, the CDR3 is TGTGCCAGCAGTGGGGGGGGACAGGCGGGCTATGGCTACACCTTC.

This clonotype showed up just a few times. The chain uses TRBV2 and TRBJ2-1, with 10 nucleotides matching TRBD1. CDR1 and CDR2 from the germline V gene are SNHLY and FYNNEI. CDR3 length: 15 amino acids. The ends lost 6 bases at V and 9 bases at J; junction bases unmatched: 11. CDR3 loop: CASRARTGGTGEQFF. The CDR3 region has the DNA TGTGCCAGCAGAGCTCGGACAGGGGGTACAGGTGAGCAGTTCTTC.

This clonotype was seen many times. The chain couples TRBV12-3 or TRBV12-4 to TRBJ2-3, with a weak D call TRBD2 (5 bases). Trimming shortened V by 3 bases and J by 1 base, and 11 bases separated the two germline ends. This CDR3 contains 15 residues. The CDR3 nucleotides read TGTGCCAGCAGTTTGAACGGGGATGGCACAGATACGCAGTATTTT. Its translation: CASSLNGDGTDTQYF.

The chain combines TRBV5-5 with TRBJ2-2; the match to TRBD1 covers 7 bases. CDR1 and CDR2 from the germline V gene are SGHKS and YYEKEE (reference sequence). Germline trimming cut 1 base from V and 5 bases from J; bases unmatched to any gene: 5. The CDR3 is made up of 15 amino acids. The CDR3 region has the DNA TGTGCCAGCAGCTTGAAAGGGGGCGAAACCGGGGAGCTGTTTTTT. Its protein product is CASSLKGGETGELFF. Full variable domain (remainder filled in from reference TRBV5-5 and TRBJ2-2): DAGVTQSPTHLIKTRGQQVTLRCSPISGHKSVSWYQQVLGQGPQFIFQYYEKEERGRGNFPDRFSARQFPNYSSELNVNALLLGDSALYLCASSLKGGETGELFFGEGSRLTVL.

This clonotype was seen many times. The CDR3 DNA is TGTGCCAGCAGGATAGCGGGTCAGGGGAACGAGCAGTACTTC. It codes for CASRIAGQGNEQYF. The chain recombines TRBV12-3 or TRBV12-4 with TRBJ2-7; tentatively, D is TRBD2 (7 bases). The CDR3 extends over 14 amino acids. Trimming pared 6 bases from V and 5 bases from J, leaving 17 bases between.

This clonotype has more than one count but fewer than ten. V usage is TRBV15 and J usage is TRBJ2-5; a weak D match, TRBD1 (6 bases). Germline V gene data show CDR1 as LNHNV and CDR2 as YYDKDF (reference sequence). V was pared by 3 bases and J by 5 bases, with 19 bases between. The CDR3 loop spans 16 amino acids. The CDR3 nucleotides are TGTGCCACCAGCAGCGGATTACGACAGGCCCGGGAGACCCAGTACTTC. It is translated as CATSSGLRQARETQYF.

The CDR3: CASRPYSRGRETNEQFF. CDR3 bases: TGTGCCAGCAGACCATATTCCAGGGGCCGGGAGACGAATGAGCAGTTCTTC. V gene TRBV5-5 combines with J gene TRBJ2-1; the D call may be TRBD1 or TRBD2 (6 bases each). Per the germline V gene, CDR1 is SGHKS and CDR2 is YYEKEE (reference sequence). Trimming cost V 5 bases and J 7 bases, with 25 bases left between them. The CDR3 extends over 17 amino acids.

This clonotype has ten or more counts. This chain connects TRBV28 to TRBJ2-2; TRBD1 agrees at 7 bases. With 5 bases clipped from V and 4 bases from J, the junction kept 4 bases outside the gene matches. The germline gives CDR1 MDHEN, CDR2 SYDVKM. The CDR3 spans 14 residues. The DNA of the CDR3 is TGTGCCAGCAGTCTGACAGGGTCCACCGGGGAGCTGTTTTTT. It codes for CASSLTGSTGELFF.

The J gene is TRBJ2-6, the V gene TRBV6-2 or TRBV6-3, with D perhaps being TRBD1 or TRBD2 (5 bases each). Trimming took 3 bases from V and 2 from J, leaving 8 bases between them. The CDR3 covers 15 residues. The germline gives CDR1 MNHEY, CDR2 SVGEGT. The CDR3 nucleotides read TGTGCCAGCAGTTATAGGGGACCTGGGGCCAACGTCCTGACTTTC. It codes for CASSYRGPGANVLTF.

CDR3 in amino acids: CSARDFQKKLGVDEQFF. The CDR3 bases are TGCAGTGCTAGAGATTTTCAGAAGAAACTGGGGGTCGATGAGCAGTTCTTC. V and J are TRBV20-1 and TRBJ2-1; D is possibly TRBD1 or TRBD2 (5 bases each). Between the trimmed V and J ends, which lost 0 bases and 8 bases, there was a span of 23 bases. This CDR3 has 17 residues. The germline V gene encodes CDR1 DFQATT and CDR2 SNEGSKA (reference sequence).

The chain has TRBV24-1 and TRBJ2-1; D uncertain. Germline CDR1 is KGHDR and CDR2 is SFDVKD. Trimming stripped 5 bases from V and 1 base from J, with 8 bases between. The CDR3 sequence is 14 residues long. The CDR3 is CATSAGSSYNEQFF. As DNA, the CDR3 is TGTGCCACCAGTGCAGGTTCTTCCTACAATGAGCAGTTCTTC.

This clonotype was observed many times. The chain employs TRBV5-1 and TRBJ2-3, with TRBD1 identical over 7 bases. CDR1 SGHRS and CDR2 YFSETQ come from the germline V gene. V lost 3 bases to trimming and J lost 9 bases; unmatched junction nucleotides: 4. The CDR3 covers 12 residues. The chain's CDR3 is CASSSSQGTQYF. The CDR3 region has the DNA TGCGCCAGCAGCTCCTCACAGGGGACGCAGTATTTT.

The rearrangement joins TRBV5-6 to TRBJ2-1; possible D gene TRBD1, 5 bases. V was trimmed by 1 base and J by 6 bases, leaving 14 bases between them. The CDR3 is 15 residues long. Germline loops: CDR1 SGHDT, CDR2 YYEEEE. As DNA, the CDR3 is TGTGCCAGCAGCTTGCAAGGGGCTAAGGGCAATGAGCAGTTCTTC. Translating gives CASSLQGAKGNEQFF.

The chain employs TRBV7-2 and TRBJ2-1; D is uncertain. Germline V CDR1 and CDR2: SGHTA, FQGNSA. The CDR3 has 15 amino acids. Trimming shortened V by 1 base and J by 6 bases, and 13 bases separated the two germline ends. The CDR3 protein is CASSLEIGRINEQFF. The CDR3 DNA reads TGTGCCAGCAGCTTAGAGATCGGGCGGATCAATGAGCAGTTCTTC.

The chain combines TRBV6-5 with TRBJ2-7; TRBD2 matches 8 bases. V lost 0 bases and J lost 2; bases outside the gene matches: 6. Germline CDR1 and CDR2: MNHEY and SVGAGI. This CDR3 comprises 16 residues. CDR3 region: CASSYSLSGGTYEQYF. In DNA, the CDR3 is TGTGCCAGCAGTTACTCGCTCTCGGGGGGGACCTACGAGCAGTACTTC.

This clonotype occurred a few times. V and J are TRBV20-1 and TRBJ2-7, with 9 positions matching TRBD1. Germline values: CDR1 DFQATT, CDR2 SNEGSKA (reference sequence). Losses at the gene ends were 5 bases for V and 0 bases for J; bases not matched to a gene: 5. This CDR3 spans 14 amino acids. The CDR3 here is CSAWTGQGSYEQYF. In DNA form, the CDR3 reads TGCAGTGCTTGGACGGGACAGGGCTCCTACGAGCAGTACTTC.

This clonotype was recorded a few times. This chain connects TRBV20-1 to TRBJ2-5; no reliable D call. Germline loops: CDR1 DFQATT, CDR2 SNEGSKA (reference sequence). There are 14 residues in the CDR3. Trimming took 2 bases from V and 0 from J, leaving 10 bases between them. In DNA, the CDR3 is TGCAGTGCTAGAAGCCGCATACACCAAGAGACCCAGTACTTC. Translation gives CSARSRIHQETQYF.

J is TRBJ2-2 and V is TRBV29-1; D ambiguous. Germline V gene sequence: CDR1 SQVTM, CDR2 ANQGSEA. Between the trimmed V and J ends, which lost 5 bases and 6 bases, there was a span of 7 bases. The CDR3 extends over 11 amino acids. This CDR3 is CSVSRAGELFF. The CDR3 nucleotides read TGCAGCGTTTCTCGCGCCGGGGAGCTGTTTTTT.

This clonotype was counted between two and nine times. The V call is TRBV10-1, the J call TRBJ2-7; the match to TRBD1 covers 7 bases. Trimming at V came to 6 bases and at J to 2 bases, leaving 19 bases not matched to a gene. The CDR3 has 18 residues. The germline V gene encodes CDR1 WNHNN and CDR2 SYGVQD (reference sequence). The CDR3 DNA follows: TGCGCCAGCAGACCTTGGGGCGGTTCGGGACAGTACACCTACGAGCAGTACTTC. This codes for CASRPWGGSGQYTYEQYF.

V and J are TRBV2 and TRBJ2-7; D is unclear. CDR3 length: 14 residues. The germline gives CDR1 SNHLY, CDR2 FYNNEI. V was shortened by 2 bases and J by 0 bases, with 8 bases between the two germline ends. This chain's CDR3 is CASSESESSYEQYF. CDR3 nucleotide sequence: TGTGCCAGCAGTGAATCGGAGAGCTCCTACGAGCAGTACTTC.

The chain links TRBV27 to TRBJ2-3; D might be TRBD2 (6 bases). Between the trimmed V and J ends, which lost 6 bases and 2 bases, there was a span of 12 bases. The CDR3 runs to 14 residues. CDR1 is MNHEY, CDR2 SMNVEV, per germline (reference sequence). CDR3 coding DNA: TGTGCCAGCAGATTTAGCGGAAACACAGATACGCAGTATTTT. This gives the protein CASRFSGNTDTQYF.